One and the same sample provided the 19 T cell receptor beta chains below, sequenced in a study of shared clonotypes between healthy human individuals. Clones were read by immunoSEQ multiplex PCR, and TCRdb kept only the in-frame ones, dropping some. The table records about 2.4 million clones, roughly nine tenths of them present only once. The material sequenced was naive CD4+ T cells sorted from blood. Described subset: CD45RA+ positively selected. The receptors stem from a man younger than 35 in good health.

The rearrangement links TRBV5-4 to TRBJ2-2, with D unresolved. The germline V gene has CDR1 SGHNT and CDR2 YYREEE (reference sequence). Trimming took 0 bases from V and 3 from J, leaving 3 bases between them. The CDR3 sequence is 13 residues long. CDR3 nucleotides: TGTGCCAGCAGCTTGGACTACACCGGGGAGCTGTTTTTT. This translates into CASSLDYTGELFF. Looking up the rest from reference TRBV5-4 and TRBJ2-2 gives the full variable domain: ETGVTQSPTHLIKTRGQQVTLRCSSQSGHNTVSWYQQALGQGPQFIFQYYREEENGRGNFPPRFSGLQFPNYSSELNVNALELDDSALYLCASSLDYTGELFFGEGSRLTVL.

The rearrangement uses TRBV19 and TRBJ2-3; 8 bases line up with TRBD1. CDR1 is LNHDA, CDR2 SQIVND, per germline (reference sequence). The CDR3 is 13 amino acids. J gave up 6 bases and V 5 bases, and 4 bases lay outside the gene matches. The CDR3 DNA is TGTGCCAGTAGTGTGGACAGGGCGGATACGCAGTATTTT. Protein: CASSVDRADTQYF.

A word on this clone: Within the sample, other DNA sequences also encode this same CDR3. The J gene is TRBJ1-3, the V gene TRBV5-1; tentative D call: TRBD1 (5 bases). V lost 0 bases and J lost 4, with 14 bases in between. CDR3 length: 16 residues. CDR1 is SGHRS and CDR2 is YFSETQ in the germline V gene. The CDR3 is CASSLAGGVKGNTIYF. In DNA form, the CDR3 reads TGCGCCAGCAGCTTGGCCGGAGGGGTTAAGGGAAACACCATATATTTT. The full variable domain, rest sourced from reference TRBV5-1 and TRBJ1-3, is KAGVTQTPRYLIKTRGQQVTLSCSPISGHRSVSWYQQTPGQGLQFLFEYFSETQRNKGNFPGRFSGRQFSNSRSEMNVSTLELGDSALYLCASSLAGGVKGNTIYFGEGSWLTVV.

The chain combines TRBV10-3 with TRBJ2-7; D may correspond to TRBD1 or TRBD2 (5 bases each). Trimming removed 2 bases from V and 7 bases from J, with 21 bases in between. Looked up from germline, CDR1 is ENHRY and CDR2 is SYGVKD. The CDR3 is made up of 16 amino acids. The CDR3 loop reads CAISEGGTVTFGEQYF. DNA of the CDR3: TGTGCCATCAGTGAGGGGGGAACGGTTACCTTCGGGGAGCAGTACTTC.

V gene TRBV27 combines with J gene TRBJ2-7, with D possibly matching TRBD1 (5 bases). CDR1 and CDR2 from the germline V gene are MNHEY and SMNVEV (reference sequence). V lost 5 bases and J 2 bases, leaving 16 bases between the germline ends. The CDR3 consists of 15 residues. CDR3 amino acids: CASSGVVVGPYEQYF. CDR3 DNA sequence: TGTGCCAGCAGTGGTGTAGTTGTGGGGCCCTACGAGCAGTACTTC.

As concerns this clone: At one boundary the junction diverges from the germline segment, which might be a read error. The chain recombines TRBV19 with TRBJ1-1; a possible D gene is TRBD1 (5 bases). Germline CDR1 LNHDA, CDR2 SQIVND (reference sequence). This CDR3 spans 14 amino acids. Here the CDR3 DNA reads TGTGCCAGTAGAGGGACGGGGAAGAACAATGAAGCTTTCTTT. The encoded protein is CASRGTGKNNEAFF.

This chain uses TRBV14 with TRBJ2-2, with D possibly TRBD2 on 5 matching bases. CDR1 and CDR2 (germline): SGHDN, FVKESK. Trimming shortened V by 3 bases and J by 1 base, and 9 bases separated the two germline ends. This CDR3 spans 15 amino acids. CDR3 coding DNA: TGTGCCAGCAGCCAGGCTAGCAGGAACACCGGGGAGCTGTTTTTT. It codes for CASSQASRNTGELFF.

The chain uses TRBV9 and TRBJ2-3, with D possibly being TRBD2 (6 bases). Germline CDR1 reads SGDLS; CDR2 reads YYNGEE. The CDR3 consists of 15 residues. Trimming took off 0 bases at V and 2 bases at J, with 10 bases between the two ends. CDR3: CASSVGAGYTDTQYF. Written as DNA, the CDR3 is TGTGCCAGCAGCGTAGGGGCGGGGTACACAGATACGCAGTATTTT.

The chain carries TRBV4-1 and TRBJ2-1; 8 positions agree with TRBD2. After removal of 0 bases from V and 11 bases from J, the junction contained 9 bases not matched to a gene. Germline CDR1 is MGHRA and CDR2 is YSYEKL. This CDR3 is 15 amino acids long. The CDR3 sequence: CASSQDPSGTRKQFF. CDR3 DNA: TGCGCCAGCAGCCAAGATCCAAGCGGGACTAGAAAGCAGTTCTTC.

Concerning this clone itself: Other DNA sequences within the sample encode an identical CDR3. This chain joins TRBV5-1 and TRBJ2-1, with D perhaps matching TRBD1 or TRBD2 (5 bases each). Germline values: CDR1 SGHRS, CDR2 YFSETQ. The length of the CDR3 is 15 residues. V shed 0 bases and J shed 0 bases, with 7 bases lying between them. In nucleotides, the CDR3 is TGCGCCAGCAGCTTGGGGGGGAGCTCCTACAATGAGCAGTTCTTC. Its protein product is CASSLGGSSYNEQFF.

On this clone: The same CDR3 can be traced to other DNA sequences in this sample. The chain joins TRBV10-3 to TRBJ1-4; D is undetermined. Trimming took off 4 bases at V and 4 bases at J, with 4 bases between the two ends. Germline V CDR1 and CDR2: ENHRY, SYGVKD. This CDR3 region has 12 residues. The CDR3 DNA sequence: TGTGCCATCAGTGGTCTTAATGAAAAACTGTTTTTT. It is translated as CAISGLNEKLFF.

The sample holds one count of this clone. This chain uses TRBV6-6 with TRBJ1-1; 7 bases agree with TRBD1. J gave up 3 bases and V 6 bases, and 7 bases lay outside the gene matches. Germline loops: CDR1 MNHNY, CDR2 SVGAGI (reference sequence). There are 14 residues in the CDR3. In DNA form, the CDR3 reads TGTGCCAGCAGACTCACAGGGGCCTACACTGAAGCTTTCTTT. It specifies CASRLTGAYTEAFF.

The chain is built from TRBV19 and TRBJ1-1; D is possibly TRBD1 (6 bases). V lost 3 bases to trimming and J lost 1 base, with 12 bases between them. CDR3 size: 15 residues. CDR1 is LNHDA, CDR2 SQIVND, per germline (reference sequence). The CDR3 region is CASSIGGEANTEAFF. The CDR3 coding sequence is TGTGCCAGTAGTATCGGGGGCGAGGCGAACACTGAAGCTTTCTTT.

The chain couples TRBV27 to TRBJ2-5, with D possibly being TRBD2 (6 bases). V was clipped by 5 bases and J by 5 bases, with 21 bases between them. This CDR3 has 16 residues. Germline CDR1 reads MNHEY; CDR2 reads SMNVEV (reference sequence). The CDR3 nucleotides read TGTGCCAGCAGTCCCCAGGGCATTCCCCGGGGGGAGACCCAGTACTTC. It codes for CASSPQGIPRGETQYF.

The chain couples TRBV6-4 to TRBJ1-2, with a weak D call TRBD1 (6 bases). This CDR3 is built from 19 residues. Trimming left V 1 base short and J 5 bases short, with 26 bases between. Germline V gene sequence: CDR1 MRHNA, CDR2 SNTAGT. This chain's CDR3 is CASSDLPGENAGRGYGYTF. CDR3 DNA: TGTGCCAGCAGTGACTTACCGGGAGAGAATGCAGGTAGGGGGTATGGCTACACCTTC.

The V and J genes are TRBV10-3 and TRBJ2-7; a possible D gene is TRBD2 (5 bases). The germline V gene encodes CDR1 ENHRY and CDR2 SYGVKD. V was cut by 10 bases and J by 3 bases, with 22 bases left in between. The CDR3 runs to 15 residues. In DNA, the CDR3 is TGTGCCACCGGGCTGCATTCTGGACTTAACTACGAGCAGTACTTC. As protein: CATGLHSGLNYEQYF.

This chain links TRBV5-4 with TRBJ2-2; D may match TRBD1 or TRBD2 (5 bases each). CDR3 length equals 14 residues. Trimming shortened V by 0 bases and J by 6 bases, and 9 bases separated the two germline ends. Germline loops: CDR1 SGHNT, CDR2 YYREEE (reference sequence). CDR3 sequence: CASSLELGPGELFF. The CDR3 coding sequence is TGTGCCAGCAGCTTGGAGCTGGGACCCGGGGAGCTGTTTTTT.

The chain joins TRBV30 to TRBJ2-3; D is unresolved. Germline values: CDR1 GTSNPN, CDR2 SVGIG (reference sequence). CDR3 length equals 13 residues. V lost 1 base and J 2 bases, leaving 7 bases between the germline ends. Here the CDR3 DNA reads TGTGCCTGGAGTGCCCAGCCCACAGATACGCAGTATTTT. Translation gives CAWSAQPTDTQYF.

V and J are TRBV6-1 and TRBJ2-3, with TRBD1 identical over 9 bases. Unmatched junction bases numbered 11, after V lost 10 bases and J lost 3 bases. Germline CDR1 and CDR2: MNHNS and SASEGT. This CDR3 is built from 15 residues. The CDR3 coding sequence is TGTGCCAACAAGAAGGGACAGGGAGGGACAGATACGCAGTATTTT. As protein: CANKKGQGGTDTQYF.